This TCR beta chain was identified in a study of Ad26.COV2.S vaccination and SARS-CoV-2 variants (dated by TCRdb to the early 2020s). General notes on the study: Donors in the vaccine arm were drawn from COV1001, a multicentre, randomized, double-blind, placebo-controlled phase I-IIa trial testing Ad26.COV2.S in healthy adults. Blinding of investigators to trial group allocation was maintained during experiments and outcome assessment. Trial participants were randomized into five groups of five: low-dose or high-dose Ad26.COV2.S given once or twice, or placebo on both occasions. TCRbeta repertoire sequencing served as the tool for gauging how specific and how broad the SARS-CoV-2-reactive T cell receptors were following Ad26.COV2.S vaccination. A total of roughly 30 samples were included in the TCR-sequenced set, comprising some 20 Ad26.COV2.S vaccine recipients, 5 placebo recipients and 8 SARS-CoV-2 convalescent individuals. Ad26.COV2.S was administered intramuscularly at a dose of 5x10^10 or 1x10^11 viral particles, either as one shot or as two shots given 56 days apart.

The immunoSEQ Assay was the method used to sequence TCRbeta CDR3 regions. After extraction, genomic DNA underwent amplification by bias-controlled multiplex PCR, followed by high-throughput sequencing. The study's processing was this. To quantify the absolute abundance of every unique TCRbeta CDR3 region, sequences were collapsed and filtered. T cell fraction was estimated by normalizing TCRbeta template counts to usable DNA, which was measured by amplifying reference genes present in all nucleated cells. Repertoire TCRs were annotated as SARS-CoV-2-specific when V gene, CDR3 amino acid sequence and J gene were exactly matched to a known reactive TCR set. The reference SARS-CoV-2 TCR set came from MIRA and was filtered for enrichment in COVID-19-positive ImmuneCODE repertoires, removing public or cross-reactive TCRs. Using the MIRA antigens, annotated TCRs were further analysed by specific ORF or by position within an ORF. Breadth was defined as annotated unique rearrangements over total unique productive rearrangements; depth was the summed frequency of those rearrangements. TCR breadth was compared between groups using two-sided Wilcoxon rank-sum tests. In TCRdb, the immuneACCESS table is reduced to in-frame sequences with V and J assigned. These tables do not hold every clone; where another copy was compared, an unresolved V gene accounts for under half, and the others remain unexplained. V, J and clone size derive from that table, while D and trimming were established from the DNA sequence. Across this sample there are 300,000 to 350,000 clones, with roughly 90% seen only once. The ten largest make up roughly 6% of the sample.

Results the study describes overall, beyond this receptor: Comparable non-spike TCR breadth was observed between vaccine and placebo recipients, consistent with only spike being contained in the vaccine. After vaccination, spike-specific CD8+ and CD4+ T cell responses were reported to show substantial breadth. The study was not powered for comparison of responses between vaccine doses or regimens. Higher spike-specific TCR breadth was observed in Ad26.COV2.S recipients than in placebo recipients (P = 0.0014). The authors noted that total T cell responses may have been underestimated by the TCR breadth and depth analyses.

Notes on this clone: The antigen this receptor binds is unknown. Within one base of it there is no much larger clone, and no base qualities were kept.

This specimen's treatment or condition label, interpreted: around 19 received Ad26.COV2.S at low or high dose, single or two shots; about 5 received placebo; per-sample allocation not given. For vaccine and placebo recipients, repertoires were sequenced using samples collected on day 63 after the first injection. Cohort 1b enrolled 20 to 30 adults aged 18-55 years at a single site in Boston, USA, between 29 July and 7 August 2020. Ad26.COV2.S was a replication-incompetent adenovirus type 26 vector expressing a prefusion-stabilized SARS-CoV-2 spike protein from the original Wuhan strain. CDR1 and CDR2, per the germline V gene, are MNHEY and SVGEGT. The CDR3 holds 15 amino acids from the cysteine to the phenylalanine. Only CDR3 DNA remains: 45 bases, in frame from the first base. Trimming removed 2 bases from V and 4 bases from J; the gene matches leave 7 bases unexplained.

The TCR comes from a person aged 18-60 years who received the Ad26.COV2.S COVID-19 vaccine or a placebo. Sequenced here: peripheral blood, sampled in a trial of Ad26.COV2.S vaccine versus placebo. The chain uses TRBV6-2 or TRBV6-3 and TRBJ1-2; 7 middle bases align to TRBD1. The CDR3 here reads CASSYEGAGSYGYTF. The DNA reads TGTGCCAGCAGTTACGAGGGGGCCGGTTCCTATGGCTACACCTTC.